The 21 T cell receptor beta chains below all came from one sample that was sequenced in a study of T cells in Graves' hyperthyroidism and ophthalmopathy. Amplified TCR beta CDR3 regions came from RNA transcripts. First-round RT-PCR targeting the TCR CDR3 was performed with the HTBI primer set. MiXCR, applied by TCRdb to the multiplex PCR reads, yields one record per CDR3 protein. The table shows about 840,000 distinct CDR3 sequences, with 35% to 45% occurring only once. Sequencing input: blood. The receptor source for this set is a man aged 18 to 35 with Graves' hyperthyroidism.

Remarks on this clonotype: A much larger clone is a single base away; this may be a read error. The chain's CDR3 is CASSIQEGLGTF. Written as DNA, the CDR3 is TGTGCCAGTAGTATACAAGAGGGCTTGGGCACCTTC. The chain is built from TRBV19 and TRBJ1-2; no clear D gene. The germline V gene has CDR1 LNHDA and CDR2 SQIVND (reference sequence). V gave up 2 bases and J gave up 13 bases, with 14 bases separating them. This CDR3 contains 12 residues.

This sequence joins TRBV5-1 and TRBJ2-5; 10 nucleotides align to TRBD2. Germline CDR1 SGHRS, CDR2 YFSETQ. The CDR3 totals 15 residues. The trim removed 0 bases at V and 7 bases at J, leaving 6 bases unmatched. The CDR3, as DNA: TGCGCCAGCAGCTTGGGGACTAGCGGAGCAGCGACCCAGTACTTC. The encoded protein is CASSLGTSGAATQYF.

As for this clonotype: Just one base apart from a much larger clone, this may be a read error. This chain connects TRBV2 to TRBJ1-2, with 11 nucleotides matching TRBD1. The V and J ends lost 8 bases and 4 bases, in that order; junction bases with no gene match: 6. The V gene's germline CDR1 is SNHLY and CDR2 FYNNEI. The CDR3 is 14 residues long. CDR3 amino acids: CASGEGQGVYGYTF. Here the CDR3 DNA reads TGTGCCAGCGGGGAGGGACAGGGGGTCTATGGCTACACCTTC.

The chain uses TRBV2 and TRBJ1-2; no firm D call. Germline values: CDR1 SNHLY, CDR2 FYNNEI. Trimming cost V 2 bases and J 9 bases, with 7 bases left between them. The CDR3 runs 11 residues. The CDR3 here is CASSEKRSYTF. In nucleotides, the CDR3 is TGTGCCAGCAGTGAAAAACGAAGCTACACCTTC.

This sequence joins TRBV29-1 and TRBJ2-5, with TRBD2 as a possible D gene (6 bases). The CDR3 totals 12 residues. The germline gives CDR1 SQVTM, CDR2 ANQGSEA. The V end lost 1 base, the J end lost 9 bases, and 12 bases lay between the germline ends. CDR3 in DNA: TGCAGCGTTGAAGTACTGTCGGGGGCCCAGTACTTC. Protein sequence: CSVEVLSGAQYF.

The chain uses TRBV29-1 and TRBJ2-7, with 8 bases lining up with TRBD1. V trimming: 6 bases; J trimming: 5 bases; junction bases outside the gene matches: 3. CDR1 is SQVTM and CDR2 is ANQGSEA in the germline V gene. This CDR3 has 11 residues. CDR3 in amino acids: CSVPGGDEQYF. CDR3 in DNA: TGCAGCGTCCCAGGGGGCGACGAGCAGTACTTC.

This clonotype turned up a few times. The rearrangement links TRBV6-1 to TRBJ2-7; maybe TRBD2 (6 bases). CDR3 length equals 14 residues. Trimming left V 5 bases short and J 3 bases short, with 14 bases between. Germline-derived CDR1 and CDR2 are MNHNS and SASEGT. The CDR3 bases are TGTGCCAGCAGTTACTCGGATAGCGGCTACGAGCAGTACTTC. Encoded protein: CASSYSDSGYEQYF.

The chain recombines TRBV14 with TRBJ1-2, with a weak D call TRBD1 (5 bases). Looked up from germline, CDR1 is SGHDN and CDR2 is FVKESK. Trimming shortened V by 3 bases and J by 3 bases, and 14 bases separated the two germline ends. The CDR3 runs to 15 residues. CDR3 residues: CASSQGAGAYYGYTF. The DNA for the CDR3 is TGTGCCAGCAGCCAGGGAGCCGGGGCCTACTATGGCTACACCTTC. Full variable domain (rest looked up from reference TRBV14 and TRBJ1-2): EAGVTQFPSHSVIEKGQTVTLRCDPISGHDNLYWYRRVMGKEIKFLLHFVKESKQDESGMPNNRFLAERTGGTYSTLKVQPAELEDSGVYFCASSQGAGAYYGYTFGSGTRLTVV.

The J gene is TRBJ2-2, the V gene TRBV19; D unresolved. Germline loops: CDR1 LNHDA, CDR2 SQIVND (reference sequence). V shed 7 bases and J shed 5 bases, with 11 bases lying between them. This CDR3 region has 13 residues. The CDR3 DNA reads as TGTGCCAGTACCCATACCGGGACCGGGGAGCTGTTTTTT. Translation gives CASTHTGTGELFF.

This clonotype was detected ten times or more. The chain carries TRBV9 and TRBJ1-6, with D uncertain. Trimming took off 6 bases at V and 9 bases at J, with 13 bases between the two ends. Germline CDR1 is SGDLS and CDR2 is YYNGEE. The CDR3 consists of 13 residues. CDR3 protein: CASNLNGVSPLHF. As DNA, the CDR3 is TGTGCCAGCAACCTAAACGGGGTTTCACCCCTCCACTTT.

This clonotype was observed many times. The chain employs TRBV20-1 and TRBJ1-5; possibly TRBD1 for D (5 bases). Trimming took 0 bases from V and 16 from J, leaving 13 bases between them. Germline V gene lookup returns CDR1 DFQATT and CDR2 SNEGSKA (reference sequence). This CDR3 has 11 residues. CDR3 protein: CSARDSGPQHF. The CDR3 region has the DNA TGCAGTGCTAGAGATTCGGGACCTCAACATTTT.

The chain recombines TRBV15 with TRBJ1-2; D unclear. V lost 5 bases and J 8 bases, leaving 6 bases between the germline ends. Germline loops: CDR1 LNHNV, CDR2 YYDKDF (reference sequence). The CDR3 runs 10 residues. This chain's CDR3 is CATSDGGYTF. CDR3 nucleotides: TGTGCCACCAGCGATGGCGGCTACACCTTC.

This clonotype was seen a few times. The J gene is TRBJ1-5, the V gene TRBV7-8; no clear D gene. The V end lost 2 bases, the J end lost 0 bases, and 5 bases lay between the germline ends. CDR1 and CDR2 from the germline V gene are SGHVS and FQNEAQ. CDR3 length: 14 residues. This chain's CDR3 is CASSLYHSNQPQHF. CDR3 DNA: TGTGCCAGCAGCTTATACCATAGCAATCAGCCCCAGCATTTT.

This clonotype was picked up many times. This chain connects TRBV7-2 to TRBJ1-2; TRBD1 aligns across 10 bases. Germline CDR1 reads SGHTA; CDR2 reads FQGNSA. Unmatched junction bases numbered 8, after V lost 4 bases and J lost 6 bases. The CDR3 totals 15 residues. The CDR3 region has the DNA TGTGCCAGCAGCTCCCCCGGACAGGGGGTCGATGGCTACACCTTC. Translating it yields CASSSPGQGVDGYTF.

This clonotype was recorded a few times. This chain uses TRBV6-5 with TRBJ2-5; D is uncertain. The CDR3 covers 12 residues. Germline V lookup: CDR1 MNHEY, CDR2 SVGAGI. The V end lost 8 bases, the J end lost 4 bases, and 11 bases lay between the germline ends. DNA of the CDR3: TGTGCCAGCGGTTCACGGGCAGAGACCCAGTACTTC. Protein: CASGSRAETQYF.

This clonotype was observed many times. The V call is TRBV7-2, the J call TRBJ1-1; D is unclear. Trimming took off 5 bases at V and 1 base at J, with 8 bases between the two ends. Germline V gene data show CDR1 as SGHTA and CDR2 as FQGNSA. This CDR3 is 13 amino acids long. For the CDR3, the DNA is TGTGCCAGCAGCGATACCTGGAACACTGAAGCTTTCTTT. Translation: CASSDTWNTEAFF. The entire variable domain, with the rest obtained from reference TRBV7-2 and TRBJ1-1, is as follows: GAGVSQSPSNKVTEKGKDVELRCDPISGHTALYWYRQSLGQGLEFLIYFQGNSAPDKSGLPSDRFSAERTGGSVSTLTIQRTQQEDSAVYLCASSDTWNTEAFFGQGTRLTVV.

In its sample, this clonotype was seen many times. The V and J genes are TRBV24-1 and TRBJ1-5; D not resolved. The germline CDR1 and CDR2 sequences are KGHDR and SFDVKD. Trimming shortened V by 3 bases and J by 3 bases, and 14 bases separated the two germline ends. The CDR3 totals 16 residues. The DNA of the CDR3 is TGTGCCACCAGTGATCCGTCGGACGGAGTCAATCAGCCCCAGCATTTT. Translating it yields CATSDPSDGVNQPQHF.

In the case of this clonotype: This may come from a read error, since a much larger clone is one base off. The chain combines TRBV7-6 with TRBJ1-1; no clear D. From germline, CDR1 is SGHVS and CDR2 FNYEAQ. The CDR3 totals 14 residues. The CDR3 bases are TGTGCCAGCAGCTATTCAGTCATGAAGACTGAAGCTTTCTTT. It encodes CASSYSVMKTEAFF.

This clonotype was detected many times. V and J are TRBV7-9 and TRBJ2-7; TRBD1 is a possible D gene (6 bases). The V gene lost 5 bases and the J gene lost 9 bases, with 17 bases spanning the gap. The CDR3 is 13 residues long. Germline CDR1 is SEHNR and CDR2 is FQNEAQ (reference sequence). CDR3 nucleotides: TGTGCCAGCAGCCAACAGGGCCGGTGGCGGCAGTACTTC. It specifies CASSQQGRWRQYF. The whole variable domain, filled in from reference TRBV7-9 and TRBJ2-7, reads DTGVSQNPRHKITKRGQNVTFRCDPISEHNRLYWYRQTLGQGPEFLTYFQNEAQLEKSRLLSDRFSAERPKGSFSTLEIQRTEQGDSAMYLCASSQQGRWRQYFGPGTRLTVT.

The rearrangement joins TRBV19 to TRBJ2-5, with TRBD1 as a possible D gene (6 bases). Trimming pared 4 bases from V and 2 bases from J, leaving 11 bases between. Germline CDR1 reads LNHDA; CDR2 reads SQIVND (reference sequence). CDR3 length: 14 amino acids. CDR3 region: CASSTSGQQETQYF. CDR3 bases: TGTGCCAGTAGTACCTCGGGACAACAAGAGACCCAGTACTTC.

The rearrangement links TRBV27 to TRBJ2-5; D ambiguous. Germline lookup yields CDR1 MNHEY and CDR2 SMNVEV (reference sequence). The CDR3 totals 13 residues. Trimming took 8 bases from V and 2 from J, leaving 12 bases between them. In nucleotides, the CDR3 is TGTGCCAGCGGTATTAGGTATCAAGAGACCCAGTACTTC. Its protein product is CASGIRYQETQYF.